One and the same sample provided the 5 T cell receptor beta chains below, sequenced in a study of vaccination and CD4 T cells after COVID-19. Treatment noted: roughly 11-day PBMC culture with coronavirus spike peptide pools or control peptides (ViraFEST assay). With the Oncomine TCR Beta short-read assay, DNA from cultured CD4+ T cells was sequenced. TCRdb re-called the PCR reads with MiXCR, one entry per CDR3 protein. The sample has over 15,000 distinct CDR3 sequences; roughly 50% are singletons. These receptors have no identified antigens. Sequences were derived from CD4+ T cells from blood, cultured in vitro, sampled before SARS-CoV-2 vaccination. These receptor sequences come from a human donor who had recovered from COVID-19.

The chain combines TRBV19 with TRBJ1-5; 11 nucleotides agree with TRBD1. The J segment lost 6 bases and the V segment lost 5 bases, leaving 6 bases of the junction unmatched. CDR3 length: 15 residues. Germline assignment: CDR1 LNHDA and CDR2 SQIVND (reference sequence). CDR3 nucleotides: TGTGCCAGTAGTCCTAGGGACAGGGGGGCTCAGCCCCAGCATTTT. This encodes CASSPRDRGAQPQHF.

This clonotype was counted a few times. This rearrangement joins TRBV20-1 to TRBJ1-2; D is uncertain. Between the trimmed V and J ends, which lost 1 base and 1 base, there was a span of 7 bases. From germline, CDR1 is DFQATT and CDR2 SNEGSKA (reference sequence). The CDR3 runs 13 residues. As DNA, the CDR3 is TGCAGTGCTAGAGGGAACCGTAACTATGGCTACACCTTC. This encodes CSARGNRNYGYTF.

This rearrangement joins TRBV20-1 to TRBJ1-6; D is uncertain. This CDR3 spans 17 amino acids. Germline-derived CDR1 and CDR2 are DFQATT and SNEGSKA (reference sequence). The V gene lost 0 bases and the J gene lost 8 bases, with 20 bases spanning the gap. This CDR3 reads CSARDSRKLGPYSPLHF. CDR3 DNA: TGCAGTGCTAGAGATTCTAGAAAGCTTGGGCCTTATTCACCCCTCCACTTT.

This rearrangement joins TRBV4-3 to TRBJ2-2; 7 bases are shared with TRBD1. The CDR3 has 14 amino acids. The V segment lost 5 bases and the J segment 1 base; nucleotides outside the gene matches: 1. Germline V gene lookup returns CDR1 LGHNA and CDR2 YSLEER. The CDR3 bases are TGCGCCAGCAGCTGGACAGGGAACACCGGGGAGCTGTTTTTT. Encoded protein: CASSWTGNTGELFF.

The chain employs TRBV11-2 and TRBJ2-7; 10 positions match TRBD2. The germline V gene encodes CDR1 SGHAT and CDR2 FQNNGV. The CDR3 is 16 residues long. J lost 2 bases, V lost 5 bases, and 9 bases had no gene match. CDR3 in DNA: TGTGCCAGCAGCCCGCCGGGACTAGCGCAAACCTACGAGCAGTACTTC. It specifies CASSPPGLAQTYEQYF.